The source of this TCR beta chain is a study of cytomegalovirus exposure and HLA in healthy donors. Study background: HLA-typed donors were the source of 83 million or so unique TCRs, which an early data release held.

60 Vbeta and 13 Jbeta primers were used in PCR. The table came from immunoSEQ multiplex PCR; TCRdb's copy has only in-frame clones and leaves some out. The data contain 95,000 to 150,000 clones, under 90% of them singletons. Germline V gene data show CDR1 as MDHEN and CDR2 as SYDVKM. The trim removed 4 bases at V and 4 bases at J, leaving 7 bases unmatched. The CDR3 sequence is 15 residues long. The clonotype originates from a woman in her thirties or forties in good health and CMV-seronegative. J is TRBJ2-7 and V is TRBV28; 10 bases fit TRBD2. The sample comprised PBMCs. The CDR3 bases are TGTGCCAGCAGTTGGGGAGCGGGAGGGAATTACGAGCAGTACTTC. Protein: CASSWGAGGNYEQYF.